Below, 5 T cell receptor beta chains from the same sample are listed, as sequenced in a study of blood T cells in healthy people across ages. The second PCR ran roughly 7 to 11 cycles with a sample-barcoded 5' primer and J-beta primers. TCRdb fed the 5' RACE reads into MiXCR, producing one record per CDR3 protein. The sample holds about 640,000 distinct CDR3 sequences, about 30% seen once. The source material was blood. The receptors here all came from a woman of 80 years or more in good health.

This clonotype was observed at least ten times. CDR3 region: CASSVGLGDRGLGEQYF. The CDR3 bases are TGTGCCAGCAGCGTAGGTCTCGGGGACAGGGGTCTCGGCGAGCAGTACTTC. The J gene is TRBJ2-7, the V gene TRBV9; 10 bases align to TRBD1. This CDR3 contains 17 residues. Trimming took 0 bases from V and 6 from J; bases not matched to a gene: 12. CDR1 and CDR2 (germline): SGDLS, YYNGEE.

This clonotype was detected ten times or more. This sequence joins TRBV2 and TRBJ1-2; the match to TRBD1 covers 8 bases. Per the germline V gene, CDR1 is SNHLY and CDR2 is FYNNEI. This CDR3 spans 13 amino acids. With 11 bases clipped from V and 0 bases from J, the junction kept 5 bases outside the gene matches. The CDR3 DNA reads TGTGCCTCTAGGACAGGGCCTAACTATGGCTACACCTTC. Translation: CASRTGPNYGYTF.

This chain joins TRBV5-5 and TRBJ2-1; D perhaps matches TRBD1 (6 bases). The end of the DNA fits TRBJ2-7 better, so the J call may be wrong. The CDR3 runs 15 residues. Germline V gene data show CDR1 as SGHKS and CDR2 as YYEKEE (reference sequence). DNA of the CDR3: TGTGCCAGCAGCCTCTTCAGGGGCCCCTACAATGAGCAGTACTTC. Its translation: CASSLFRGPYNEQYF.

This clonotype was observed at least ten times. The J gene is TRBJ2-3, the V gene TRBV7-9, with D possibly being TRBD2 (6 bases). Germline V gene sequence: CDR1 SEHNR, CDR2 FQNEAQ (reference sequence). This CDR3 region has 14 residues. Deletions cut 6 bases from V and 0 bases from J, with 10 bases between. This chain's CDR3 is CASSPGTSTDTQYF. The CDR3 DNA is TGTGCCAGCAGTCCCGGGACTAGCACAGATACGCAGTATTTT. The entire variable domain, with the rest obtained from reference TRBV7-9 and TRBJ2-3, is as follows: DTGVSQNPRHKITKRGQNVTFRCDPISEHNRLYWYRQTLGQGPEFLTYFQNEAQLEKSRLLSDRFSAERPKGSFSTLEIQRTEQGDSAMYLCASSPGTSTDTQYFGPGTRLTVL.

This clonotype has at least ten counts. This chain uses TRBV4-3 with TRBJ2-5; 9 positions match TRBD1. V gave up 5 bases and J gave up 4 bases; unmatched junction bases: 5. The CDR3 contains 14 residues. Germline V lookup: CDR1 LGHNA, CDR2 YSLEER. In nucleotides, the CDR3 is TGCGCCAGCAGCGCGACAGGGGGGAGAGAGACCCAGTACTTC. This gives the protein CASSATGGRETQYF.